These 3 T cell receptor beta chains were sequenced from one sample in a study of T cell responses to AZD1222 COVID-19 vaccine. Only in-frame clones appear in the TCRdb table, and some are missing; sequencing was by immunoSEQ multiplex PCR. The table shows 150,000 to 200,000 clones, with over 80% occurring only once. The source was peripheral blood, collected on day 0 of AZD1222 vaccination. These receptors were obtained from an adult in good health.

The chain combines TRBV7-6 with TRBJ2-7; TRBD1 matches 8 bases. The germline gives CDR1 SGHVS, CDR2 FNYEAQ. This CDR3 has 16 residues. Germline trimming cut 0 bases from V and 5 bases from J; bases unmatched to any gene: 9. As DNA, the CDR3 is TGTGCCAGCAGCTTAGCGGATACAGGGGGAATACACGAGCAGTACTTC. This translates into CASSLADTGGIHEQYF.

The J gene is TRBJ2-5, the V gene TRBV9; weak D call: TRBD1 (5 bases). Germline loops: CDR1 SGDLS, CDR2 YYNGEE. The CDR3 totals 14 residues. V was clipped by 4 bases and J by 4 bases, with 14 bases between them. CDR3 coding DNA: TGTGCCAGCAGCCCCCAGGTGGGGCGAGAGACCCAGTACTTC. It translates to CASSPQVGRETQYF.

The chain's CDR3 is CASSLEEGFGQPQHF. The CDR3 nucleotides are TGTGCCAGCAGCTTAGAAGAAGGGTTTGGTCAGCCCCAGCATTTT. The rearrangement joins TRBV7-6 to TRBJ1-5; no clear D gene. This CDR3 has 15 amino acids. V was pared by 1 base and J by 6 bases, with 13 bases between. Germline CDR1 SGHVS, CDR2 FNYEAQ.